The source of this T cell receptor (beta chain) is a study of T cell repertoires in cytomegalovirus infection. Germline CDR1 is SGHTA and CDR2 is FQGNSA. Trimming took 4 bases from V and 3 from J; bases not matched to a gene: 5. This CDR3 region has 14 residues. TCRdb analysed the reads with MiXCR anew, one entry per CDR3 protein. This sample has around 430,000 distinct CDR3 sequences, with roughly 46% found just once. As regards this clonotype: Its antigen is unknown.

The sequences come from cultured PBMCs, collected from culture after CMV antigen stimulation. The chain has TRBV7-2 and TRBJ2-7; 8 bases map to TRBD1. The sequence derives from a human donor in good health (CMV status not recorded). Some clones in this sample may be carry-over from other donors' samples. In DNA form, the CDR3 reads TGTGCCAGCAGCTACACAGGGGGTGGCTACGAGCAGTACTTC. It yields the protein CASSYTGGGYEQYF.